The clone carrying this TCR beta chain was observed a single time. Its antigen is currently unknown. This sample stems from a study of post-analysis software for immune sequencing data. Overall study: Courses of disease covered relapsing-remitting, secondary progressive and progressive-relapsing multiple sclerosis. Notes on the study in general: When patients were compared with controls, 4 or 5 TRBV segments were more frequent, TRBV5-6, TRBV5-1 and TRBV20-1 among them. People with multiple sclerosis had a significantly lower normalized Chao1 diversity than controls did.

This CDR3 is 12 amino acids long. Germline CDR1 reads DFQATT; CDR2 reads SNEGSKA (reference sequence). Built from TCR beta cDNA, the libraries had unique molecular identifiers in them. TCRdb re-called the PCR reads through MiXCR, storing one row per CDR3 protein. This sample has hundreds of thousands of distinct CDR3 sequences; about 57% occur once, and the top ten carry approximately 4.3%. The sample taken for sequencing was blood. The chain recombines TRBV20-1 with TRBJ2-5, with 9 bases identical to TRBD1. The J call may be mistaken, given a closer DNA end match to TRBJ2-7. The TCR originated in a girl aged 5 to 17 with multiple sclerosis. Here the CDR3 DNA reads TGCAGTGCTCAGGACAGGGGCTACGAGCAGTACTTC. Residues: CSAQDRGYEQYF.